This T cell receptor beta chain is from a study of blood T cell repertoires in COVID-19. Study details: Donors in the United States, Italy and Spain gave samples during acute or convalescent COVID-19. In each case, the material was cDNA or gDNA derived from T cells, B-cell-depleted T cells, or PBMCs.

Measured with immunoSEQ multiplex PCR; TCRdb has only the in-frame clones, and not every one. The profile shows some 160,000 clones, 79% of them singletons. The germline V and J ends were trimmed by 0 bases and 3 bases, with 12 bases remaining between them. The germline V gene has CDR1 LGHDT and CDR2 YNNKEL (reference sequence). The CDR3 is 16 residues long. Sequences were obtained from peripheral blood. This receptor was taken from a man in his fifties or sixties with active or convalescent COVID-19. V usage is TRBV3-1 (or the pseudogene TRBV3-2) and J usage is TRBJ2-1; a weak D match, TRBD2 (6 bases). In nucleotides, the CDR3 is TGTGCCAGCAGCCAAGATCACGGAGGGAACTACAATGAGCAGTTCTTC. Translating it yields CASSQDHGGNYNEQFF.